The T cell receptor (beta chain) described here comes from a study of T cells in Graves' hyperthyroidism and ophthalmopathy. Across the study: Once the initial diagnosis was made, peripheral blood was obtained before any treatment.

It was RNA transcripts that yielded the amplified TCR beta CDR3 regions. When the TCR CDR3 underwent first-round RT-PCR, the HTBI primer set was used. Each CDR3 protein is one row after TCRdb ran MiXCR on the multiplex PCR reads. The repertoire consists of about 400,000 distinct CDR3 sequences, with roughly 25% occurring once and the leading ten covering less than 75%. Uncontrolled infection, other autoimmune disease, pregnancy or lactation led to exclusion. Every diagnosis used clinical symptoms, serum thyroxine and TRAb, thyroid ultrasound and orbital computed tomography. Germline V CDR1 and CDR2: SGDLS, YYNGEE. Trimming pared 4 bases from V and 15 bases from J, leaving 17 bases between. The CDR3 consists of 12 residues. Overall study results and limits: Through a model of 13 V-J features, ophthalmopathy was separated from stable hyperthyroidism.

Concerning this clonotype itself: Its target is unknown.

The clonotype comes from a man aged 45-60 years with Graves' hyperthyroidism. The chain combines TRBV9 with TRBJ2-1; no clear D. The sample was blood. The CDR3 DNA reads as TGTGCCAGCAGCTACTCGCTAGACTTCCGGTTCTTC. Translated: CASSYSLDFRFF.